Listed below are T cell receptor beta chains from one sample, sequenced in a study of identical twins. MiXCR was run by TCRdb on the 5' RACE reads, yielding one entry per CDR3 protein. The table has 640,000 or so distinct CDR3 sequences, 6% to 6.5% seen once. Sequencing used naive T cells sorted from blood. The receptor source for this set is a man between 18 and 29 years old in good health. Both conserved end residues are part of each CDR3. A D gene is named only where the DNA matches it firmly. Clone size appears in some rows only: once, few, many, or a class for an expanded clone.

>TRBD1|many|TRBJ2-3|TRBV29-1
TGCAGCGCCGCAAGTCCCCGGGACAGCGTAAGCCCTCTCACAGATACGCAGTATTTT
CSAASPRDSVSPLTDTQYF
>TRBD1|few|TRBJ1-2|TRBV20-1
TGCAGTGCTACGGAGGGGGCAGGCTATGGCTACACCTTC
CSATEGAGYGYTF
>TRBD2|many|TRBJ2-1|TRBV29-1
TGCAGCGTTGTTCCCTGGGCGGGGGAGTTGATCCCTGAGCAGTTCTTC
CSVVPWAGELIPEQFF
>TRBD1|many|TRBJ2-1|TRBV7-2
TGTGCCAGCAGCCTTCAGGGGGCTTCAAATGAGCAGTTCTTC
CASSLQGASNEQFF
>NA|few|TRBJ2-5|TRBV21-1
TGTGCCAGCAACTCCTGCGGGAGCCAAGAGACCCAGTACTTC
CASNSCGSQETQYF
>NA|NA|TRBJ2-3|TRBV18
TGTGCCAGCTCACCCAGGAGTGATATCGGTGATACGCAGTATTTT
CASSPRSDIGDTQYF
>NA|NA|TRBJ2-5|TRBV5-8
TGTGCCAGCAGCCACCAAGGGGAGACCCAGTACTTC
CASSHQGETQYF
>NA|many|TRBJ2-3|TRBV4-1
TGCGCCAGCAGCCAAGGTGGTAGTGGCGATACGCAGTATTTT
CASSQGGSGDTQYF
>TRBD1|few|TRBJ1-5|TRBV30
TGTGCCTGGAGTGTAGGACAGGGGTTCGGCAATCAGCCCCAGCATTTT
CAWSVGQGFGNQPQHF
>TRBD2|many|TRBJ2-7|TRBV20-1
TGCAGTGGCCGAGACGCGAGCGGGAGGAGATACGAGCAGTACTTC
CSGRDASGRRYEQYF
>TRBD1|many|TRBJ2-7|TRBV12-3/TRBV12-4
TGTGCCAGCAGTTTAGCGGGGGGGACAGGGGCCGACGAGCAGTACTTC
CASSLAGGTGADEQYF
>TRBD1|NA|TRBJ1-5|TRBV7-9
TGTGCCAGCAGCTTTTCAGGGGGCTTTCAGCCCCAGCATTTT
CASSFSGGFQPQHF
>TRBD2|many|TRBJ2-2|TRBV4-2
TGTGCCAGCAGCTCTCGGGGGGAGGGAACCGGGGAGCTGTTTTTT
CASSSRGEGTGELFF
>NA|many|TRBJ1-4|TRBV20-1
TGCAGTGCACTCGGCGGGGGTGGAGAAAAACTGTTTTTT
CSALGGGGEKLFF
>TRBD2|many|TRBJ2-1|TRBV20-1
TGCAGTGCTAGAGCCGGGCTAGCGGGAGACCGACCTATTAACAATGAGCAGTTCTTC
CSARAGLAGDRPINNEQFF
>NA|NA|TRBJ2-1|TRBV24-1
TGTGCCACCAGTGCTCAAGAGTCGGACAATGAGCAGTTCTTC
CATSAQESDNEQFF
>NA|NA|TRBJ2-3|TRBV19
TGTGCCACCAAAGACGACGCTAGCACAGATACGCAGTATTTT
CATKDDASTDTQYF
>NA|NA|TRBJ1-5|TRBV6-1
TGTGCCAGCAGTGAAGGAAATGTCAATCAGCCCCAGCATTTT
CASSEGNVNQPQHF
>NA|many|TRBJ1-2|TRBV12-3/TRBV12-4
TGTGCCAGCAGTTTACAGGCTAACTATGGCTACACCTTC
CASSLQANYGYTF
>NA|few|TRBJ2-5|TRBV12-3/TRBV12-4
TGTGCCAGCAGTACGGACTGGTGGGAGACCCAGTACTTC
CASSTDWWETQYF
>NA|NA|TRBJ2-3|TRBV6-1
TGTGCCAGCAGCCCGACAGGCTTCACAGATACGCAGTATTTT
CASSPTGFTDTQYF
>NA|NA|TRBJ1-4|TRBV5-1
TGCGCCAGCAGCTATGGGGGCACTGAAAAACTGTTTTTT
CASSYGGTEKLFF
>NA|many|TRBJ1-5|TRBV7-2
TGTGCCAGCAGCTCCGGACTGAGCAATCAGCCCCAGCATTTT
CASSSGLSNQPQHF
>NA|many|TRBJ2-1|TRBV7-9
TGTGCCAGCAGGCGCCGGGACAATGAGCAGTTCTTC
CASRRRDNEQFF
>TRBD2|few|TRBJ2-7|TRBV15
TGTGCCACCAGCAGAGATCTCCTAGCGGGAGTCGGCTACGAGCAGTACTTC
CATSRDLLAGVGYEQYF
>NA|few|TRBJ2-3|TRBV5-1
TGCGCCAGCAGCTCCTCCCGGGTCGGGGATACGCAGTATTTT
CASSSSRVGDTQYF
>NA|NA|TRBJ2-7|TRBV6-2/TRBV6-3
TGTGCCAGCAGTTACTCTTCCACGGGCAAGGATGGGGACGAGCAGTACTTC
CASSYSSTGKDGDEQYF
>NA|NA|TRBJ2-7|TRBV7-2
TGTGCCAGCAGCTTAGACGCAGGGGTGGGACGCGAGCAGTACTTC
CASSLDAGVGREQYF
>NA|few|TRBJ2-3|TRBV27
TGTGCCAGCACCCCCGGGAGCGCCGATACGCAGTATTTT
CASTPGSADTQYF